The sample holds many counts of the clone carrying this T cell receptor beta chain. No antigen is known for it. Study conclusions and caveats: Greatest tumor Treg TCR overlap was with tumor naive CD4+ cells. The larger cohort examined one V-J beta rearrangement, not whole repertoires. Tumor memory CD4+ T cell TCR gene usage clustered with blood and lymph node memory CD4+ cells and lymph node naive CD4+ cells.

Semi-nested PCR with Nested Universal Primer A followed constant-region reverse priming of full-length variable regions. TCRdb used MiXCR to reprocess the 5' RACE reads, holding one entry per CDR3 protein. The sample shows 35,000 to 50,000 distinct CDR3 sequences, roughly a fifth of them seen only once. Treg sorting used a CD4+CD25+CD127-/low gate. The sequenced material came from Tregs sorted from blood. The receptor comes from a female donor with breast cancer.

The CDR3 spells CASSRAGEVNEQFF. As DNA, the CDR3 is TGCGCCAGCAGCCGTGCGGGAGAAGTCAATGAGCAGTTCTTC. This chain links TRBV4-1 with TRBJ2-1; TRBD2 matches 7 bases. The CDR3 sequence is 14 residues long. Germline CDR1 is MGHRA and CDR2 is YSYEKL. The trim removed 4 bases at V and 6 bases at J, leaving 6 bases unmatched.